The 8 T cell receptor beta chains given below trace back to one sample, sequenced in a study of spatial heterogeneity in lung cancer. From the 5' RACE reads, TCRdb called clonotypes with MiXCR, one entry per CDR3 protein. In the table there are about 90,000 distinct CDR3 sequences, approximately 8.2% of which are singletons. Time point defined: sample taken at primary tumor resection. Unsorted samples of tumor, nontumor lung or frozen PBMC had their whole RNA sequenced. The sequencing used PBMCs, collected at surgery. Source of these receptors: a male donor with early-stage non-small cell lung cancer.

In this sample, this clonotype turned up many times. V gene TRBV29-1 combines with J gene TRBJ2-1; D is unclear. The CDR3 contains 13 residues. V shed 7 bases and J shed 4 bases, with 14 bases lying between them. Germline CDR1 SQVTM, CDR2 ANQGSEA. This chain's CDR3 is CSGRLTLYNEQFF. Written as DNA, the CDR3 is TGCAGCGGCCGCCTGACATTATACAATGAGCAGTTCTTC.

The sample holds one count of this clonotype. The chain combines TRBV29-1 with TRBJ2-2; TRBD1 or TRBD2 may be the D gene (5 bases each). This CDR3 is 16 amino acids long. The V gene lost 0 bases and the J gene lost 10 bases, with 21 bases spanning the gap. The germline CDR1 and CDR2 sequences are SQVTM and ANQGSEA. The CDR3 coding sequence is TGCAGCGTTGAAGAGGATGTCCCGGGACGAAAGCCGGAGCTGTTTTTT. It is translated as CSVEEDVPGRKPELFF.

At least ten counts were recorded for this clonotype. The rearrangement uses TRBV6-5 and TRBJ2-3; D is perhaps TRBD1 (5 bases). The germline gives CDR1 MNHEY, CDR2 SVGAGI. The CDR3 length is 14 residues. The V end was cut by 5 bases, the J end by 2 bases, with 11 bases between. Here the CDR3 DNA reads TGTGCCAGCAGTCAGGGCAGGCTCACAGATACGCAGTATTTT. Its protein is CASSQGRLTDTQYF.

In this sample, this clonotype turned up a few times. V usage is TRBV20-1 and J usage is TRBJ2-1, with TRBD2 matching over 11 bases. The V segment lost 6 bases and the J segment 5 bases; nucleotides outside the gene matches: 12. This CDR3 has 16 amino acids. The germline V gene has CDR1 DFQATT and CDR2 SNEGSKA (reference sequence). CDR3 loop: CSAEGVAGGRNNEQFF. For the CDR3, the DNA is TGCAGTGCCGAAGGAGTAGCGGGGGGGCGGAACAATGAGCAGTTCTTC.

Here the CDR3 DNA reads TGCAGTGCGCCGACAGAGAAAAAACTGTTTTTT. Its protein product is CSAPTEKKLFF. The gene calls are TRBV20-1 and TRBJ1-4, with TRBD1 as a possible D gene (5 bases). Trimming took off 6 bases at V and 9 bases at J, with 11 bases between the two ends. Germline V lookup: CDR1 DFQATT, CDR2 SNEGSKA (reference sequence). The CDR3 spans 11 residues.

There are many counts of this clonotype. The V call is TRBV10-1, the J call TRBJ2-3, with D unresolved. Germline loops: CDR1 WNHNN, CDR2 SYGVQD (reference sequence). The CDR3 totals 14 residues. V was clipped by 2 bases and J by 3 bases, with 9 bases between them. This CDR3 is CASSEVLVTDTQYF. In nucleotides, the CDR3 is TGCGCCAGCAGTGAGGTCCTAGTAACAGATACGCAGTATTTT.

This clonotype occurred many times. The chain combines TRBV5-5 with TRBJ1-1; D might be TRBD1 (6 bases). The CDR3 sequence is 14 residues long. CDR1 SGHKS and CDR2 YYEKEE come from the germline V gene (reference sequence). V lost 2 bases and J lost 4, with 12 bases in between. The CDR3 nucleotides are TGTGCCAGCAGCTTACAGGGCCCGGGCACTGAAGCTTTCTTT. Its protein is CASSLQGPGTEAFF.

J is TRBJ1-1 and V is TRBV15; TRBD1 is a possible D gene (6 bases). V lost 5 bases, J lost 4 bases, and 17 bases lay in between. This CDR3 has 15 amino acids. Germline V CDR1 and CDR2: LNHNV, YYDKDF (reference sequence). CDR3 nucleotides: TGTGCCACCAGCTGGAGTGGTCAGGGGAGCACTGAAGCTTTCTTT. Protein product: CATSWSGQGSTEAFF.